This TCR beta chain was sequenced during a study of blood T cell repertoires in COVID-19. Overall study: Both acute and convalescent COVID-19 samples were obtained from the United States, Italy and Spain.

This table comes from immunoSEQ multiplex PCR, and its TCRdb copy is limited to in-frame clones, with some not included. The sample shows 250,000 to 350,000 clones, roughly 90% of them seen only once. V was trimmed by 4 bases and J by 6 bases, leaving 16 bases between them. The CDR3 spans 14 residues. CDR1 and CDR2 (germline): SGHKS, YYEKEE (reference sequence). The sequence came from a woman aged 50 to 60 who had recovered from COVID-19. The sample comprised PBMCs or T cells enriched from blood (not recorded which). The chain joins TRBV5-5 to TRBJ1-2; tentatively, D is TRBD1 (6 bases). CDR3 DNA sequence: TGTGCCAGCAGCCCAAGACAGGCTTCAGATGGCTACACCTTC. This gives the protein CASSPRQASDGYTF.